These 7 T cell receptor beta chains originate from one sample sequenced in a study of blood T cell repertoires in COVID-19. Produced via immunoSEQ multiplex PCR; TCRdb's table is partial and in-frame only. Of some 240,000 clones in the sample, around 80% are singletons; the top ten hold under 8.5%. Sequencing used peripheral blood. Receptors originate from a woman aged 65 to 85 with acute or convalescent COVID-19.

V and J are TRBV19 and TRBJ2-1, with a weak D call TRBD1 (6 bases). With 0 bases removed from V and 9 bases from J, the gap between germline ends came to 15 bases. This CDR3 is 15 amino acids long. The germline gives CDR1 LNHDA, CDR2 SQIVND (reference sequence). The CDR3 loop is CASSIDRAGAGEQFF. As DNA, the CDR3 is TGTGCCAGTAGTATAGATAGGGCAGGGGCAGGTGAGCAGTTCTTC.

The CDR3 nucleotides are TGCGCCAGCAGTGCGCAGGGGAACACTGAAGCTTTCTTT. Translation: CASSAQGNTEAFF. The chain is built from TRBV10-1 and TRBJ1-1; D perhaps matches TRBD1 (5 bases). This CDR3 has 13 residues. V lost 4 bases to trimming and J lost 1 base, with 7 bases between them. Per the germline V gene, CDR1 is WNHNN and CDR2 is SYGVQD (reference sequence).

This chain links TRBV7-2 with TRBJ2-7, with D unresolved. Germline lookup yields CDR1 SGHTA and CDR2 FQGNSA. Trimming left V 1 base short and J 4 bases short, with 5 bases between. The CDR3 covers 12 residues. CDR3 loop: CASSLGRYEQYF. The CDR3 DNA sequence: TGTGCCAGCAGCTTAGGGAGATACGAGCAGTACTTC.

This chain links TRBV4-3 with TRBJ2-1; D possibly corresponds to TRBD2 (7 bases). Germline assignment: CDR1 LGHNA and CDR2 YSLEER. Trimming took off 1 base at V and 6 bases at J, with 13 bases between the two ends. The CDR3 spans 15 residues. The CDR3 protein is CASSQGGGAGNEQFF. The DNA for the CDR3 is TGCGCCAGCAGCCAAGGTGGGGGGGCTGGCAATGAGCAGTTCTTC.

The chain employs TRBV4-3 and TRBJ2-1, with 9 bases aligning to TRBD2. J was trimmed by 4 bases and V by 0 bases; bases with no gene match: 4. This CDR3 has 16 residues. The germline CDR1 and CDR2 sequences are LGHNA and YSLEER. DNA for the CDR3: TGCGCCAGCAGCCAAGAATCTAGCGGGGCGTACAATGAGCAGTTCTTC. Its translation is CASSQESSGAYNEQFF.

The chain recombines TRBV5-1 with TRBJ2-2, with D possibly TRBD2 on 6 matching bases. The CDR3 runs 15 residues. The germline CDR1 and CDR2 sequences are SGHRS and YFSETQ. V dropped 1 base and J dropped 1 base, with 8 bases sitting between them. For the CDR3, the DNA is TGCGCCAGCAGCTTGACGGGACTGAACACCGGGGAGCTGTTTTTT. The encoded protein is CASSLTGLNTGELFF.

This clone has just one count. This chain links TRBV6-6 with TRBJ2-1, with 13 bases matching TRBD2. V lost 6 bases and J lost 2; bases outside the gene matches: 4. The germline gives CDR1 MNHNY, CDR2 SVGAGI (reference sequence). The CDR3 is 16 residues long. The CDR3 DNA is TGTGCCAGCAGCCGGGGACTAGCGGGGCCCTACAATGAGCAGTTCTTC. It codes for CASSRGLAGPYNEQFF.